This T cell receptor beta chain was observed in a study of T cell responses to AZD1222 COVID-19 vaccine (dated by TCRdb to about 2021). For the study in its entirety: TCR sequencing covered 230 or so trial participants: about 210 given two doses of AZD1222 and about 26 given two doses of MenACWY control vaccine. Enrollment into the trials was organized by age into subgroups of 18-55, 56-69 and 70-plus years, and those subgroups contained approximately 160, 26 and 62 TCR-sequenced participants, respectively.

In the paper's terms, the time point label means: about 28 days (+/-7) after the second vaccine dose. The sample's treatment or condition label, decoded: meningococcal conjugate vaccine given as trial control. Vaccinee samples were obtained from the UK trials COV001 and COV002, which included a single-blind randomized controlled phase 2/3 trial of AZD1222 (ChAdOx1 nCoV-19) in healthy adults. For TCRbeta chain sequencing, PBMC samples were collected from trial participants at day 0 and at day 28 after the second dose. The CDR3 regions of human TCRbeta chains were analyzed by immunosequencing. In the original analysis: Repertoire TCRs were checked for matches against a reference library of SARS-CoV-2-specific TCRs that had been generated using the MIRA antigen-specificity platform. Breadth was defined as the fraction of unique TCRs that were SARS-CoV-2-associated. Depth was defined as the fraction of total T cells that were SARS-CoV-2-associated. Using the MIRA data, each spike-specific TCR was assigned both to the spike region to which the TCR was reactive and to a CD4 or CD8 class. Log10-transformed breadth and depth values were compared by one-way ANOVA with Sidak's multiple comparisons tests. TCRdb stores this immuneACCESS table with in-frame sequences only. Part of the clones is absent; in the studies checked, under half of the shortfall reflects unresolved V genes, and no reason is known for the rest. The DNA gave D and trimming, while V, J and clone size come from that table. The sample records approximately 190,000 clones, around nine tenths of which are singletons. The ten largest clones capture 3.6% of the sample.

What the authors observed across the whole study: Spike-specific TCR breadth and depth rose significantly after two AZD1222 doses compared with day 0 and with MenACWY recipients. In the small 56-69-year group, the increase in depth fell short of significance, most likely because of low power. Because no day 14 peak-response samples were available, repertoires were characterized only after the peak T cell response. Most participants were white British and females outnumbered males, and the authors suggested that clonal diversity may have been underestimated. CD4 TCRs associated with the vaccine covered the entire spike protein, and the dominant responses were in regions 160-218 and 743-854. Nearly half of unique spike-specific TCRs reportedly recognized epitopes outside regions mutated in the B.1.351 and B.1.1.7 variants. Conclusions about previously exposed vaccinees were limited because only 6 or 7 AZD1222 recipients were SARS-CoV-2 seropositive at baseline.

V is reduced by 6 bases and J by 1 base, leaving a spacing of 7 bases between them. The CDR3 spans 12 residues, from the cysteine through the phenylalanine. Left in the record is the CDR3 DNA by itself, 36 bases read in frame from the first base. CDR1 MNHEY and CDR2 SMNVEV were looked up in the germline V gene (reference sequence). This clone has a single count. Its antigen remains undetermined. One base away there is no much larger clone; base qualities are not given. The source was peripheral blood, collected 28 days after the second dose of the MenACWY control vaccine. Recombination connected TRBV27 to TRBJ2-7; TRBD1 is a weak D gene call, 6 bases matching. This receptor was identified in an adult who received the MenACWY meningococcal vaccine as a control. Here the CDR3 is given as CASSDRSYEQYF. Here is the DNA: TGTGCCAGCAGCGACAGGTCCTACGAGCAGTACTTC.